These 21 T cell receptor beta chains originate from one sample sequenced in a study of T cell clonality in common variable immunodeficiency. Assay: immunoSEQ multiplex PCR; the TCRdb copy retains only in-frame clones and omits some. The data show about 81,000 clones, none appearing only once, with 0.8% held by the ten largest. Source material: peripheral blood mononuclear cells. These receptors were obtained from a person aged 18 to 75 in good health.

This clone occurred many times. The DNA ends 3 residues before the CDR3 does, and the rest of the CDR3 is filled in from the germline J gene. The chain combines TRBV20-1 with TRBJ2-3, with D possibly TRBD2 on 5 matching bases. Deletions cut 6 bases from V and 0 bases from J, with 19 bases between. The CDR3 runs to 16 residues. Germline values: CDR1 DFQATT, CDR2 SNEGSKA (reference sequence). The sequenced part of the CDR3 DNA is TGCAGTGCGCCTATCCGGACTCGTGCTAGCACAGATACG. It codes for CSAPIRTRASTDT. The entire CDR3 sequence reads CSAPIRTRASTDTQYF.

The table lists this clone with many counts. The read is 3 residues too short to cover the CDR3 end, so that end is filled in from the germline J gene. This rearrangement joins TRBV19 to TRBJ2-7; possibly TRBD2 for D (6 bases). CDR3 size: 11 residues. From germline, CDR1 is LNHDA and CDR2 SQIVND (reference sequence). With 9 bases removed from V and 6 bases from J, the gap between germline ends came to 12 bases. The CDR3: CASRRGSEQYF. The CDR3 DNA, read in part, is TGTGCCAGCCGCCGGGGGTCCGAG.

This clone was recorded at least ten times. The read falls 3 residues short of the CDR3 end, and the missing part is taken from the germline J gene. J is TRBJ2-3 and V is TRBV5-1; the D gene is possibly TRBD2 (6 bases). V was shortened by 3 bases and J by 2 bases, with 13 bases between the two germline ends. The CDR3 loop spans 15 amino acids. Germline-derived CDR1 and CDR2 are SGHRS and YFSETQ. Here the CDR3 reads CASSSSAGLTDTQYF. CDR3 bases read: TGCGCCAGCAGCTCGAGTGCGGGACTCACAGATACG.

This clone was detected many times. Sequence at one end of the junction differs from germline and may be a read error. The CDR3 end lies 3 residues beyond the end of the read and is filled in from the germline J gene. The rearrangement uses TRBV20-1 and TRBJ2-7, with D tentatively TRBD2 (5 bases). CDR3 length: 13 amino acids. Per germline, CDR1 DFQATT and CDR2 SNEGSKA (reference sequence). This chain's CDR3 is CSARTERSSEQYF. CDR3 DNA (partial): TGCAGTGCTCGGACTGAGAGGTCCTCCGAG.

Many counts were recorded for this clone. With the read ending 3 residues before the CDR3 end, the germline J gene is used to fill in that end. The chain has TRBV5-4 and TRBJ1-6; 11 nucleotides agree with TRBD1. J lost 7 bases, V lost 4 bases, and 4 bases had no gene match. Germline CDR1 and CDR2: SGHNT and YYREEE (reference sequence). There are 15 residues in the CDR3. CDR3 DNA (partial): TGTGCCAGCAGCCTTGGACAGGGGGCCAATTCACCC. Residues: CASSLGQGANSP. The whole CDR3 sequence reads CASSLGQGANSPLHF.

This clone was counted ten times or more. At one of its ends the junction is not consistent with the germline gene, which may arise from a read error. Read coverage stops 3 residues before the CDR3 terminus; the germline J gene supplies the remainder. The V and J genes are TRBV7-7 and TRBJ2-2, with 11 bases fitting TRBD2. The germline gives CDR1 SSHAT, CDR2 FNYEAQ (reference sequence). The CDR3 totals 16 residues. The CDR3 region is CASSLPRLAGSGELFF. CDR3 DNA (partial): TGTGCTAGCAGCTTGCCCCGACTAGCGGGATCCGGGGAG.

There are many counts of this clone. Coverage ceases 3 residues before the CDR3 finishes, and the germline J gene fills in the end. The V gene is TRBV14, the J gene TRBJ2-7; D is ambiguous. The CDR3 is 10 residues long. The germline V gene has CDR1 SGHDN and CDR2 FVKESK. The DNA read from the CDR3 is TGTGCTCCCCTGGCAGACGAG. It specifies CAPLADE. The entire CDR3 reads CAPLADEQYF.

This clone showed up many times. The read ends 3 residues early relative to the CDR3; the germline J gene fills the gap. The V call is TRBV30, the J call TRBJ1-6; 9 bases fit TRBD1. CDR1 GTSNPN and CDR2 SVGIG come from the germline V gene (reference sequence). This CDR3 has 15 amino acids. V lost 3 bases to trimming and J lost 10 bases; unmatched junction nucleotides: 10. CDR3 loop: CAWRFPGQGTSPLHF. The CDR3 bases that were read are TGTGCCTGGAGATTCCCGGGACAGGGAACCTCACCC.

This clone occurred a few times. Read data end 3 residues before the CDR3 end; the end is taken from the germline J gene. This chain uses TRBV7-9 with TRBJ2-7; 8 bases map to TRBD1. V lost 3 bases, J lost 5 bases, and 6 bases stayed unmatched. The V gene's germline CDR1 is SEHNR and CDR2 FQNEAQ (reference sequence). This CDR3 spans 14 amino acids. This chain's CDR3 is CASSFRQGADEQYF. The covered CDR3 bases are TGTGCCAGCAGCTTCCGGCAGGGGGCTGACGAG.

In its sample, this clone was seen many times. The DNA ends 3 residues before the CDR3 does, and the rest of the CDR3 is filled in from the germline J gene. The chain has TRBV5-1 and TRBJ2-5, with a tentative D call TRBD1 (6 bases). The CDR3 runs to 14 residues. V was clipped by 4 bases and J by 3 bases, with 13 bases between them. Germline V gene lookup returns CDR1 SGHRS and CDR2 YFSETQ. The CDR3 spells CASSTGTPEETQYF. The covered CDR3 bases are TGCGCCAGCAGCACCGGGACACCTGAAGAGACC.

This clone came up many times. Read coverage stops 3 residues before the CDR3 terminus; the germline J gene supplies the remainder. The V gene is TRBV19, the J gene TRBJ2-1, with TRBD2 matching over 8 bases. The germline gives CDR1 LNHDA, CDR2 SQIVND (reference sequence). The trim removed 3 bases at V and 8 bases at J, leaving 9 bases unmatched. This CDR3 contains 15 residues. Partial CDR3 DNA: TGTGCCAGTAGTATCGTGGGGACTAGTTACGATGAG. Residues: CASSIVGTSYDE. The CDR3, in full, reads CASSIVGTSYDEQFF.

This clone was observed at least ten times. The sequence runs out 3 residues before the end of the CDR3; the remainder is reconstructed from the germline J gene. The chain uses TRBV5-6 and TRBJ2-6; D not certain. This CDR3 is built from 15 residues. Germline CDR1 SGHDT, CDR2 YYEEEE. Trimming left V 2 bases short and J 4 bases short, with 10 bases between. The CDR3 is CASSFRSAGANVLTF. The DNA read from the CDR3 is TGTGCCAGCAGCTTCCGGTCCGCGGGGGCCAACGTC.

This clone was seen at least ten times. Read coverage stops 3 residues before the CDR3 terminus; the germline J gene supplies the remainder. The chain couples TRBV20-1 to TRBJ1-5; D is unresolved. CDR1 DFQATT and CDR2 SNEGSKA come from the germline V gene (reference sequence). This CDR3 has 11 residues. This CDR3 reads CSGGVDYPQHF. CDR3 bases read: TGCAGTGGCGGGGTTGATTATCCC.

This clone was seen many times. The DNA ends 3 residues before the CDR3 does, and the rest of the CDR3 is filled in from the germline J gene. V usage is TRBV20-1 and J usage is TRBJ2-2; 7 bases map to TRBD1. This CDR3 has 14 residues. CDR1 DFQATT and CDR2 SNEGSKA come from the germline V gene (reference sequence). The V gene end was trimmed by 1 base and the J gene end by 5 bases; junction bases not matched to a gene: 4. The CDR3 bases that were read are TGCAGTGCTAGAGTTCCAGGGGGAACCGGGGAG. This encodes CSARVPGGTGE. The CDR3 in its entirety is CSARVPGGTGELFF.

This clone was recorded at least ten times. Read data end 3 residues before the CDR3 end; the end is taken from the germline J gene. The J gene is TRBJ2-7, the V gene TRBV20-1; the match to TRBD1 covers 10 bases. CDR1 DFQATT and CDR2 SNEGSKA come from the germline V gene (reference sequence). This CDR3 contains 13 residues. The V gene end was trimmed by 5 bases and the J gene end by 4 bases; junction bases not matched to a gene: 5. Incomplete CDR3 DNA: TGCAGTGCTCCCCGGGACAGGGGATACGAG. Translating it yields CSAPRDRGYE. The CDR3 in its entirety is CSAPRDRGYEQYF.

The sample holds many counts of this clone. The read ends 3 residues shy of where the CDR3 ends; the end is completed using the germline J gene. The J gene is TRBJ2-2, the V gene TRBV23-1; 7 bases match TRBD2. TRBV23-1 is an ORF, with its function uncertain. J was trimmed by 4 bases and V by 8 bases; bases with no gene match: 16. The CDR3 is 17 residues long. Partial CDR3 DNA: TGCGCCAGCGACCAATTCCGCGGGAGAGATGCCACCGGGGAG. As protein: CASDQFRGRDATGE. The whole CDR3 is CASDQFRGRDATGELFF.

This clone was seen a few times. The read finishes 3 residues shy of the CDR3 end, and the germline J gene is used to complete it. V gene TRBV11-2 combines with J gene TRBJ1-1; weak D call: TRBD1 (5 bases). Germline-derived CDR1 and CDR2 are SGHAT and FQNNGV. This CDR3 has 13 amino acids. CDR3 bases read: TGTGCCAGCAGCTTAGAGGTCGCAGGGTAC. Its translation is CASSLEVAGY. From start to end, the CDR3 is CASSLEVAGYAFF.

Remarks on this clone: The CDR3 end is not reached by the read, which stops 3 residues before it; the germline J gene fills it in. This chain joins TRBV19 and TRBJ2-4; no reliable D call. Germline V gene data show CDR1 as LNHDA and CDR2 as SQIVND (reference sequence). Between the trimmed V and J ends, which lost 7 bases and 3 bases, there was a span of 13 bases. The CDR3 has 14 residues. The CDR3 sequence: CASNEVLDKNIQYF. CDR3 DNA (partial): TGTGCCAGTAACGAAGTCCTAGACAAAAACATT.

Ten or more counts support this clone. One junction end does not reproduce the germline sequence, and a read error may be involved. The read ends 3 residues before the CDR3 terminus; that terminus is restored from the germline J gene. The rearrangement links TRBV4-2 to TRBJ2-1; possible D gene TRBD2, 6 bases. Germline V gene lookup returns CDR1 LGHNA and CDR2 YNFKEQ. This CDR3 is built from 15 residues. Incomplete CDR3 DNA: TGCGCCAGCAGCCAAGATCGGGGACTTTCCTATGAG. Its protein product is CASSQDRGLSYE. The full CDR3 protein reads CASSQDRGLSYEQFF.

This clone was counted many times. With the read ending 3 residues before the CDR3 end, the germline J gene is used to fill in that end. This chain uses TRBV3-1 (or the pseudogene TRBV3-2) with TRBJ1-1; 10 positions match TRBD1. The CDR3 is 16 amino acids. Per the germline V gene, CDR1 is LGHDT and CDR2 is YNNKEL (reference sequence). Trimming at V came to 2 bases and at J to 6 bases, leaving 9 bases not matched to a gene. CDR3 residues: CASSQTGPGTGAEAFF. The sequenced CDR3 bases are TGTGCCAGCAGCCAAACGGGCCCTGGGACAGGGGCTGAA.

This clone was seen repeatedly, ten times or more. The read falls 3 residues short of the CDR3 end, and the missing part is taken from the germline J gene. The chain has TRBV30 and TRBJ1-2; D is undetermined. V was cut by 4 bases and J by 0 bases, with 15 bases left in between. The CDR3 is made up of 15 amino acids. Germline CDR1 and CDR2: GTSNPN and SVGIG (reference sequence). Incomplete CDR3 DNA: TGTGCCTGGACCGTTTCGCACAAAGCTAACTATGGC. Amino acid sequence: CAWTVSHKANYG. The entire CDR3 protein reads CAWTVSHKANYGYTF.